These 22 T cell receptor beta chains were sequenced from one sample in a study of cytomegalovirus exposure and HLA in healthy donors. 60 Vbeta and 13 Jbeta primers were used in PCR. The data were produced by immunoSEQ multiplex PCR, yet TCRdb's version contains in-frame clones alone and is incomplete. The sample yields roughly 200,000 clones, roughly 80% seen once. The sample was PBMCs. The origin of the receptors is a man aged 25-40 years in good health and CMV-seronegative.

This chain uses TRBV9 with TRBJ2-3, with TRBD2 identical over 11 bases. The V gene end was trimmed by 4 bases and the J gene end by 1 base; junction bases not matched to a gene: 11. Germline values: CDR1 SGDLS, CDR2 YYNGEE. This CDR3 is built from 18 residues. The CDR3 loop reads CASSPTPRLAGRTDTQYF. DNA of the CDR3: TGTGCCAGCAGCCCCACCCCTCGACTAGCGGGGCGCACAGATACGCAGTATTTT.

J is TRBJ1-3 and V is TRBV2; 7 positions agree with TRBD1. The V and J ends lost 6 bases and 0 bases, in that order; junction bases with no gene match: 8. The V gene's germline CDR1 is SNHLY and CDR2 FYNNEI. The CDR3 has 16 amino acids. This CDR3 reads CASSNGQAFSGNTIYF. The CDR3 region has the DNA TGTGCCAGCAGCAACGGACAGGCCTTCTCTGGAAACACCATATATTTT.

The chain joins TRBV9 to TRBJ1-2, with 7 nucleotides matching TRBD1. Trimming at V came to 5 bases and at J to 3 bases, leaving 7 bases not matched to a gene. There are 14 residues in the CDR3. Per germline, CDR1 SGDLS and CDR2 YYNGEE. CDR3 amino acids: CASRRRGRDYGYTF. CDR3 coding DNA: TGTGCCAGCAGGAGGAGGGGGCGCGACTATGGCTACACCTTC.

V and J are TRBV18 and TRBJ2-5; 7 positions agree with TRBD1. This CDR3 contains 14 residues. CDR1 and CDR2 (germline): KGHSH, LQKENI. Losses at the gene ends were 3 bases for V and 4 bases for J; bases not matched to a gene: 5. CDR3 loop: CASSPPTGRETQYF. CDR3 DNA: TGTGCCAGCTCACCTCCGACAGGGCGAGAGACCCAGTACTTC. Combining the CDR3 with reference TRBV18 and TRBJ2-5 gives the whole variable domain NAGVMQNPRHLVRRRGQEARLRCSPMKGHSHVYWYRQLPEEGLKFMVYLQKENIIDESGMPKERFSAEFPKEGPSILRIQQVVRGDSAAYFCASSPPTGRETQYFGPGTRLLVL.

The chain joins TRBV10-3 to TRBJ1-3, with D hard to call. This CDR3 is built from 13 residues. Germline CDR1 and CDR2: ENHRY and SYGVKD. Trimming left V 1 base short and J 5 bases short, with 6 bases between. In nucleotides, the CDR3 is TGTGCCATCAGTGAGTTATTCCGAAACACCATATATTTT. It specifies CAISELFRNTIYF.

The chain employs TRBV7-9 and TRBJ1-3; 7 bases agree with TRBD1. From germline, CDR1 is SEHNR and CDR2 FQNEAQ (reference sequence). The trim removed 4 bases at V and 1 base at J, leaving 7 bases unmatched. The CDR3 loop spans 16 amino acids. This CDR3 is CASSSPLTGSGNTIYF. CDR3 bases: TGTGCCAGCAGCTCCCCACTGACAGGGTCTGGAAACACCATATATTTT.

A few counts support this clone. CDR3 sequence (DNA): TGTGCCAGCAGCTTAATCAGGTCGTCCACTGAAGCTTTCTTT. It yields the protein CASSLIRSSTEAFF. The V gene is TRBV7-9, the J gene TRBJ1-1; D ambiguous. The CDR3 spans 14 residues. The germline CDR1 and CDR2 sequences are SEHNR and FQNEAQ (reference sequence). Trimming stripped 2 bases from V and 4 bases from J, with 11 bases between.

V is TRBV15 and J is TRBJ2-3, with 10 bases aligning to TRBD2. The germline V gene encodes CDR1 LNHNV and CDR2 YYDKDF (reference sequence). CDR3 length: 17 amino acids. After removal of 0 bases from V and 3 bases from J, the junction contained 6 bases not matched to a gene. In DNA, the CDR3 is TGTGCCACCAGCAGAGAATCCCCGGGACTAGCGACAGATACGCAGTATTTT. This gives the protein CATSRESPGLATDTQYF.

This clone appeared once. V is TRBV20-1 and J is TRBJ2-2; D gene unclear. The CDR3 covers 11 residues. Germline values: CDR1 DFQATT, CDR2 SNEGSKA (reference sequence). Trimming shortened V by 5 bases and J by 4 bases, and 5 bases separated the two germline ends. DNA for the CDR3: TGCAGTGCTCCCCGCACCGGGGAGCTGTTTTTT. It is translated as CSAPRTGELFF.

In this sample, this clone turned up a few times. The rearrangement joins TRBV18 to TRBJ1-3; TRBD1 is a possible D gene (5 bases). Germline values: CDR1 KGHSH, CDR2 LQKENI. The length of the CDR3 is 16 residues. V was shortened by 5 bases and J by 4 bases, with 18 bases between the two germline ends. In nucleotides, the CDR3 is TGTGCCAGCTCATCAGGGTCCCCCATTGCGGGAAACACCATATATTTT. The encoded protein is CASSSGSPIAGNTIYF.

This clone showed up just once. The V gene is TRBV7-9, the J gene TRBJ2-7; 8 bases match TRBD1. The germline CDR1 and CDR2 sequences are SEHNR and FQNEAQ (reference sequence). The CDR3 spans 15 residues. V shed 2 bases and J 2 bases; nucleotides not matched to a gene: 5. The CDR3 sequence: CASSLTGTGTYEQYF. The CDR3 DNA reads TGTGCCAGCAGCTTAACCGGGACAGGAACCTACGAGCAGTACTTC.

V is TRBV4-2 and J is TRBJ2-5; 9 bases are shared with TRBD2. In germline, CDR1 is LGHNA, CDR2 YNFKEQ. The CDR3 consists of 16 residues. V lost 1 base, J lost 9 bases, and 12 bases stayed unmatched. The CDR3 reads CASSQGPASGEMAQYF. The CDR3 DNA reads TGTGCCAGCAGCCAAGGCCCGGCTAGCGGGGAAATGGCCCAGTACTTC.

The V gene is TRBV5-1, the J gene TRBJ2-3, with a tentative D call TRBD1 (6 bases). The CDR3 contains 12 residues. Between the trimmed V and J ends, which lost 9 bases and 8 bases, there was a span of 16 bases. CDR1 and CDR2 from the germline V gene are SGHRS and YFSETQ. The CDR3 nucleotides read TGCGCCACCTCATCCCCCAGGGGTACGCAGTATTTT. This sequence encodes CATSSPRGTQYF.

V usage is TRBV6-5 and J usage is TRBJ2-5, with TRBD2 as a possible D gene (5 bases). The CDR3 length is 13 residues. V was trimmed by 2 bases and J by 7 bases, leaving 11 bases between them. Germline V CDR1 and CDR2: MNHEY, SVGAGI. This chain's CDR3 is CASSYGSPGTQYF. The CDR3 bases are TGTGCCAGCAGTTACGGGAGTCCAGGGACCCAGTACTTC.

This chain joins TRBV28 and TRBJ2-5, with TRBD1 matching over 9 bases. Germline CDR1 is MDHEN and CDR2 is SYDVKM. The V segment lost 6 bases and the J segment 5 bases; nucleotides outside the gene matches: 7. The CDR3 extends over 14 amino acids. CDR3 bases: TGTGCCAGCAGCATACAGGGGGCGGAGGAGACCCAGTACTTC. It is translated as CASSIQGAEETQYF.

V is TRBV5-5 and J is TRBJ2-7, with no clear D. The ends were cut back, 0 bases at V and 0 bases at J, with 10 bases in the middle. Germline CDR1 reads SGHKS; CDR2 reads YYEKEE (reference sequence). This CDR3 spans 15 amino acids. The CDR3 loop is CASSLVPGSSYEQYF. In nucleotides, the CDR3 is TGTGCCAGCAGCTTGGTACCCGGTAGCTCCTACGAGCAGTACTTC.

V gene TRBV7-2 combines with J gene TRBJ2-7; perhaps TRBD1 as D (6 bases). Germline assignment: CDR1 SGHTA and CDR2 FQGNSA. The CDR3 is 16 residues long. V was shortened by 1 base and J by 4 bases, with 17 bases between the two germline ends. Here the CDR3 reads CASSLGSSGAGYEQYF. Here the CDR3 DNA reads TGTGCCAGCAGCTTAGGGTCGTCAGGGGCTGGATACGAGCAGTACTTC.

This rearrangement joins TRBV13 to TRBJ2-7; D remains ambiguous. CDR3 length: 13 residues. Germline V gene data show CDR1 as PRHDT and CDR2 as FYEKMQ (reference sequence). The germline V and J ends were trimmed by 5 bases and 0 bases, with 8 bases remaining between them. CDR3: CASSPPSSYEQYF. DNA for the CDR3: TGTGCCAGCAGCCCCCCCAGCTCCTACGAGCAGTACTTC.

The chain recombines TRBV9 with TRBJ1-2, with D unresolved. This CDR3 has 13 residues. Germline values: CDR1 SGDLS, CDR2 YYNGEE. The ends were cut back, 2 bases at V and 2 bases at J, with 7 bases in the middle. CDR3 amino acids: CASSVDLNYGYTF. The CDR3 nucleotides are TGTGCCAGCAGCGTGGACTTGAACTATGGCTACACCTTC.

As DNA, the CDR3 is TGTGCCAGCAGCTTAAATTCATCCTACGAGCAGTACTTC. This translates into CASSLNSSYEQYF. This chain uses TRBV7-3 with TRBJ2-7; no firm D call. The germline CDR1 and CDR2 sequences are SGHTA and FQGTGA. Trimming took off 1 base at V and 1 base at J, with 5 bases between the two ends. This CDR3 comprises 13 residues.

The rearrangement joins TRBV5-1 to TRBJ1-6; 9 positions match TRBD1. The J segment lost 10 bases and the V segment lost 0 bases, leaving 11 bases of the junction unmatched. This CDR3 has 17 amino acids. CDR1 and CDR2 (germline): SGHRS, YFSETQ. The CDR3 reads CASSLEWPGQGLSPLHF. The CDR3 DNA reads as TGCGCCAGCAGCTTGGAATGGCCGGGACAGGGCCTCTCACCCCTCCACTTT.

The table lists this clone with a few counts. This sequence joins TRBV6-1 and TRBJ1-1; D remains ambiguous. The V gene lost 4 bases and the J gene lost 7 bases, with 7 bases spanning the gap. Germline CDR1 MNHNS, CDR2 SASEGT. The CDR3 extends over 11 amino acids. CDR3 protein: CASSGQYEAFF. For the CDR3, the DNA is TGTGCCAGCAGTGGGCAGTATGAAGCTTTCTTT.